This T cell receptor beta chain was captured by sequencing in a study of Graves' ophthalmopathy and Graves' hyperthyroidism. Findings and caveats of the study: Cross-validated, the 13-signature model showed 87.88%/81.08% sensitivity/specificity, and 80%/75% in the test set.

About this clonotype: Its antigen remains unknown.

CDR1 is DFQATT, CDR2 SNEGSKA, per germline (reference sequence). This CDR3 is 15 amino acids long. Deletions cut 0 bases from V and 8 bases from J, with 14 bases between. RNA transcripts provided the template for amplifying TCR beta CDR3 regions. Investigators did first-round RT-PCR with HTBI primers, then second-round multiplex PCR. TCRdb fed the multiplex PCR reads into MiXCR, producing one record per CDR3 protein. The sample contains hundreds of thousands of distinct CDR3 sequences, 40% of which appear only once. The sample taken for sequencing was peripheral blood. The rearrangement uses TRBV20-1 and TRBJ1-6; D not resolved. The source is an adult man with Graves' ophthalmopathy. The CDR3 protein is CSAREPKIGDSPLHF. CDR3 sequence (DNA): TGCAGTGCTAGAGAACCCAAGATAGGAGATTCACCCCTCCACTTT.